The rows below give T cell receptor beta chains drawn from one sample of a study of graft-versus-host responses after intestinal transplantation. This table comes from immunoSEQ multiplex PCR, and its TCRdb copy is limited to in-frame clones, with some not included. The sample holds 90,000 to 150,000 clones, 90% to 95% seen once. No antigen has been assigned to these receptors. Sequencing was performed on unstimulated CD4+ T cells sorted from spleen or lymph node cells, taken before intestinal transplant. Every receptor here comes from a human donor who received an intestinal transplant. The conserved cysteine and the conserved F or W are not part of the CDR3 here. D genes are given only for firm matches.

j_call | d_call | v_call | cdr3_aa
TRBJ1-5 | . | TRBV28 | ASSLYQNQPQH
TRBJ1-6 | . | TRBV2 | ASSEQNSRSPLH
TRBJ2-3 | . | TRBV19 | ASRPGGSTDTQY
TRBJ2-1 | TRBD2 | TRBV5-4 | ASSSLAGRGVGNNEQF
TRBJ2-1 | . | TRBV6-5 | ASTGRYNEQF
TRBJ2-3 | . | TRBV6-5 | ASSYSGISTDTQY
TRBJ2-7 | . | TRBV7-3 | ASSLGPQGGNEQY
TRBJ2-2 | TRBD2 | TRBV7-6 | ASSLGPGLAGGPYTGELF
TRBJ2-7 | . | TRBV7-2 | AIRVGAEQY
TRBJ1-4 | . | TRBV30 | AYGDPANEKLF
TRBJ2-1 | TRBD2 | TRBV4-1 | ASSRERTSGRVDEQF
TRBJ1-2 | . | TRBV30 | AWSVRWAGDGYT
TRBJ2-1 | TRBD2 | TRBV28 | ASSSTSGSLNEQF
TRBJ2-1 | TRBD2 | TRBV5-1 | ASSLELAGAGNEQF
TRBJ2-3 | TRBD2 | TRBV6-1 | ASSAGSGRNTQY
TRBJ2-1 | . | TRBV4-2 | ASSRRAGLDEQF
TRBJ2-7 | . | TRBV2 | ASSAVGEQY
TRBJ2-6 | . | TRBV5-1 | ASSLAHRVTGANVLT
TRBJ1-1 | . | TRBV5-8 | ASSAYSMNTEAF
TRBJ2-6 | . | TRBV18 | ASSPPGGGANVLT
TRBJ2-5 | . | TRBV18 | ASSPQERPETQY
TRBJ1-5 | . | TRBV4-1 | ASSQEGGGLISNQPQH
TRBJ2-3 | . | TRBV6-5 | ASSYSSPVTDTQY
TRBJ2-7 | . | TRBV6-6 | ASNAAVSSYEQY
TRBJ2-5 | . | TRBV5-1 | ASSFAGTRKQETQY